This TCR beta chain was found in a study of molecular identifiers for immune sequencing clone quantification. Study-level points and caveats: Sharing of a barcode by identical TCR molecules could cause highly expanded clone sizes to be underestimated.

Each CDR3 protein is one row after TCRdb ran MiXCR on the PCR reads. The sample includes some 320,000 distinct CDR3 sequences, 20% to 25% of them seen just once. Looked up from germline, CDR1 is MNHEY and CDR2 is SVGEGT. This CDR3 has 13 amino acids. The V and J ends lost 0 bases and 6 bases respectively, with 8 bases between them. At least ten counts were recorded for this clonotype. As yet, its antigen is unknown. The sample consisted of naive CD8+ T cells from blood, with Jurkat cell RNA spiked in. Subset noted: FACS-sorted CD8+CD4-CCR7+CD45RA+ naive T cells. The receptor was derived from a human donor in good health. Some libraries in this study had Jurkat cell RNA spiked in. The chain carries TRBV6-2 or TRBV6-3 and TRBJ1-1; no clear D. CDR3 nucleotide sequence: TGTGCCAGCAGTTACTCCCTAGCGTCTGAAGCTTTCTTT. This sequence encodes CASSYSLASEAFF.